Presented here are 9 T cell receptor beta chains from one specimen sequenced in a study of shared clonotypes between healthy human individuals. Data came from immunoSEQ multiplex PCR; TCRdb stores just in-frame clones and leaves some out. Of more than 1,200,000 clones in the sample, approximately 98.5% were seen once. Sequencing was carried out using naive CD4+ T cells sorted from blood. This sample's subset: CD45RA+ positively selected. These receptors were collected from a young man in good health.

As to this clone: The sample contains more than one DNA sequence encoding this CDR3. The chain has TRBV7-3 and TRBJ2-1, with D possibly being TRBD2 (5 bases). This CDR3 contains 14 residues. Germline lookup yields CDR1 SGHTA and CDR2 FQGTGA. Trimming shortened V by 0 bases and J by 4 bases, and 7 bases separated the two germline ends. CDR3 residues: CASSLTGIYNEQFF. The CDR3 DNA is TGTGCCAGCAGCTTAACCGGGATATACAATGAGCAGTTCTTC.

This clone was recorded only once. This CDR3 reads CASSPLGLAGAGANVLTF. For the CDR3, the DNA is TGTGCCAGCAGTCCACTGGGCCTAGCGGGAGCTGGGGCCAACGTCCTGACTTTC. The chain has TRBV27 and TRBJ2-6; 10 bases line up with TRBD2. The CDR3 is 18 residues long. The V segment lost 5 bases and the J segment 2 bases; nucleotides outside the gene matches: 9. Germline assignment: CDR1 MNHEY and CDR2 SMNVEV (reference sequence).

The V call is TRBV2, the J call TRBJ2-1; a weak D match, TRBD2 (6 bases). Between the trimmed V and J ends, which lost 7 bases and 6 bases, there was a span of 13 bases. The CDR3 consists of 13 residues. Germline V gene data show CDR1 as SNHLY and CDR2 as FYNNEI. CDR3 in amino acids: CASIERESNEQFF. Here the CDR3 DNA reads TGTGCCAGCATCGAACGGGAGAGCAATGAGCAGTTCTTC. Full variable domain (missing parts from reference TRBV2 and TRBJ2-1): EPEVTQTPSHQVTQMGQEVILRCVPISNHLYFYWYRQILGQKVEFLVSFYNNEISEKSEIFDDQFSVERPDGSNFTLKIRSTKLEDSAMYFCASIERESNEQFFGPGTRLTVL.

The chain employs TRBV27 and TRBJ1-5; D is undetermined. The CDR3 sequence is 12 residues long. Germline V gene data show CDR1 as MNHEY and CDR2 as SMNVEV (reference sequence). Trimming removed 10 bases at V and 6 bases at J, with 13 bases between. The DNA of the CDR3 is TGTGCCACGCAGCCTCGGGGTCAGCCCCAGCATTTT. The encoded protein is CATQPRGQPQHF.

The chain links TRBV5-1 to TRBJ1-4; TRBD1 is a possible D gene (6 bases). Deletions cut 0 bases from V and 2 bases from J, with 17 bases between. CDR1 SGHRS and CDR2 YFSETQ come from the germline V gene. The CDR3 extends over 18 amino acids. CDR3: CASSLVLSTGSTNEKLFF. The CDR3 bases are TGCGCCAGCAGCTTGGTTTTATCGACAGGTTCGACTAATGAAAAACTGTTTTTT.

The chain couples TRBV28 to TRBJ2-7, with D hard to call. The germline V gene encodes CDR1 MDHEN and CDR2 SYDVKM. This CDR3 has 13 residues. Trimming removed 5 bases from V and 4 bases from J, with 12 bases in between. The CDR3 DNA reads TGTGCCAGCAGTCAGGCAGTGAGTTACGAGCAGTACTTC. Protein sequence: CASSQAVSYEQYF.

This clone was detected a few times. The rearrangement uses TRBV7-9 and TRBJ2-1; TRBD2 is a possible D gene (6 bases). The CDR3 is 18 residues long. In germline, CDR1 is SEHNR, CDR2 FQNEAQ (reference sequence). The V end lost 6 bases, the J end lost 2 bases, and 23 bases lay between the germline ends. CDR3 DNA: TGTGCCAGCAGTTCTGCCGGGACTCAAGGGTGGGCCTACAATGAGCAGTTCTTC. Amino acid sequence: CASSSAGTQGWAYNEQFF.

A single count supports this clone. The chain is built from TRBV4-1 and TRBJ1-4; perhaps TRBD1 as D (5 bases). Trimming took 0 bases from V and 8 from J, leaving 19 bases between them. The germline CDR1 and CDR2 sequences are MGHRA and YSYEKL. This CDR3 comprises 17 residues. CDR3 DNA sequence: TGCGCCAGCAGCCAAGAGTGGGGCGAACAGGAGCCCGAAAAACTGTTTTTT. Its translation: CASSQEWGEQEPEKLFF.

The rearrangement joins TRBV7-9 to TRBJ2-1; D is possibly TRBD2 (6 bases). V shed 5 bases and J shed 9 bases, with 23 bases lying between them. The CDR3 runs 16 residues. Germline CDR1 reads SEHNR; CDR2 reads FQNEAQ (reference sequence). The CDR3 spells CASSPRDCRNKCEQFF. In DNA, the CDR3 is TGTGCCAGCAGCCCCCGGGACTGTCGCAATAAATGTGAGCAGTTCTTC.